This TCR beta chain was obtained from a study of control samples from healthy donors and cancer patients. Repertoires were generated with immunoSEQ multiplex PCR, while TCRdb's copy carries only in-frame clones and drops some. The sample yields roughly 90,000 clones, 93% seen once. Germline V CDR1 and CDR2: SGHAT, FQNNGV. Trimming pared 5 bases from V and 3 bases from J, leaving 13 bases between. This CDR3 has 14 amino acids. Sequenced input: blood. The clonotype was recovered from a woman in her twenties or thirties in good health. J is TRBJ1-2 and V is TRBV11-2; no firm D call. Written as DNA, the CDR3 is TGTGCCAGCAGCGGCGGACCTTTCGACTATGGCTACACCTTC. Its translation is CASSGGPFDYGYTF.